This T cell receptor (beta chain) was identified during a study of cytomegalovirus exposure and HLA in healthy donors. Study context: Earlier results showed roughly 120 million unique TCR beta sequences derived from some 190 million T cells. The study's findings and limits: Earlier analysis yielded a pattern in which most TCR beta V segments were productive about 87% or about 30% of the time.

A word on this clone: Its antigen is not known.

This CDR3 spans 18 amino acids. In germline, CDR1 is SQVTM, CDR2 ANQGSEA. Trimming took 7 bases from V and 6 from J; bases not matched to a gene: 17. The PCR had 60 Vbeta and 13 Jbeta primers. Only in-frame clones appear in the TCRdb table, and some are missing; sequencing was by immunoSEQ multiplex PCR. The sample contains 150,000 to 200,000 clones, about three quarters of which appear only once. Specimen: PBMCs. The sequence came from a man aged 35-49 years in good health and CMV-seronegative. The chain couples TRBV29-1 to TRBJ2-1; 14 bases fit TRBD2. This chain's CDR3 is CSAVPPGLAGVRGNEQFF. In nucleotides, the CDR3 is TGCAGCGCTGTACCACCGGGACTAGCGGGAGTAAGGGGCAATGAGCAGTTCTTC.